A selection of T cell receptor beta chains follows, all from one sample in a study of blood T cell repertoires in COVID-19. The data were produced by immunoSEQ multiplex PCR, yet TCRdb's version contains in-frame clones alone and is incomplete. The sample includes 250,000 to 300,000 clones, approximately 90% seen only once; the top ten take around 2%. Sequenced material: PBMCs or T cells enriched from blood (not recorded which). These receptors were collected from a woman in her fifties or sixties in a cohort exposed to, infected with or recovered from COVID-19 (not recorded which). Each CDR3 is given with its conserved first and last residue. D genes are given only for firm matches. Size is omitted from some rows. Given values are once, few, many or a class for expanded clones.

J gene,D gene,clone size,V gene,CDR3 protein,CDR3 DNA
TRBJ1-1,NA,NA,TRBV18,CASSPSGKDTEAFF,TGTGCCAGCTCACCATCAGGGAAGGACACTGAAGCTTTCTTT
TRBJ2-3,NA,NA,TRBV25-1,CASSEFGTGRGDTQYF,TGTGCCAGCAGTGAATTTGGTACAGGGAGAGGGGATACGCAGTATTTT
TRBJ2-2,TRBD2,NA,TRBV13,CASSLLAGEDTGELFF,TGTGCCAGCAGCCTGCTAGCGGGAGAAGACACCGGGGAGCTGTTTTTT
TRBJ1-5,TRBD1,NA,TRBV4-3,CASSQGFRQGAYSNQPQHF,TGCGCCAGCAGCCAGGGATTCCGACAGGGGGCTTATAGCAATCAGCCCCAGCATTTT
TRBJ2-5,NA,NA,TRBV19,CASSTRLQETQYF,TGTGCCAGTAGTACCCGTCTCCAAGAGACCCAGTACTTC
TRBJ1-3,NA,NA,TRBV3-1/TRBV3-2,CASTITGSSGNTIYF,TGTGCCAGCACCATTACAGGGAGCTCTGGAAACACCATATATTTT
TRBJ2-5,NA,few,TRBV7-7,CASSTTGTLKETQYF,TGTGCTAGCAGCACGACAGGAACATTGAAAGAGACCCAGTACTTC
TRBJ1-3,TRBD1,NA,TRBV18,CASSRNRDSSGNTIYF,TGTGCCAGCTCCCGAAACCGGGACAGCTCTGGAAACACCATATATTTT
TRBJ1-5,NA,NA,TRBV30,CAWRPPGSNQPQHF,TGTGCCTGGAGGCCGCCGGGGTCAAATCAGCCCCAGCATTTT
TRBJ1-1,NA,NA,TRBV5-1,CASSLAVNTEAFF,TGCGCCAGCAGCTTGGCAGTGAACACTGAAGCTTTCTTT
TRBJ2-2,TRBD1,once,TRBV18,CASSLQPGQGVTGELFF,TGTGCCAGCTCACTGCAACCGGGACAGGGGGTCACCGGGGAGCTGTTTTTT
TRBJ1-1,NA,NA,TRBV3-1/TRBV3-2,CASSQGQNTEAFF,TGTGCCAGCAGCCAAGGTCAGAACACTGAAGCTTTCTTT
TRBJ1-3,NA,NA,TRBV30,CAWKRSSGNTIYF,TGTGCCTGGAAACGCAGCTCTGGAAACACCATATATTTT
TRBJ2-6,NA,NA,TRBV5-4,CASSSAQDSGANVLTF,TGTGCCAGCAGCTCCGCCCAGGACTCTGGGGCCAACGTCCTGACTTTC
TRBJ1-3,TRBD1,NA,TRBV28,CASILQGARNTIYF,TGTGCCAGCATTTTACAGGGGGCGCGGAACACCATATATTTT
TRBJ2-1,TRBD2,NA,TRBV28,CASSFTLAEYNEQFF,TGTGCCAGCAGTTTTACACTAGCGGAGTACAATGAGCAGTTCTTC
TRBJ2-5,TRBD2,NA,TRBV19,CASSLRTSGVQETQYF,TGTGCCAGTAGCTTACGCACTAGCGGAGTTCAAGAGACCCAGTACTTC
TRBJ2-3,NA,NA,TRBV21-1,CASSRSSGTDTQYF,TGTGCCAGCAGCAGGTCTAGCGGCACAGATACGCAGTATTTT
TRBJ2-2,TRBD2,NA,TRBV28,CASSPAGLATGELFF,TGTGCCAGCAGTCCCGCCGGACTAGCAACCGGGGAGCTGTTTTTT
TRBJ1-2,NA,NA,TRBV28,CASSQSGTGYGYTF,TGTGCCAGCAGTCAAAGCGGGACGGGCTATGGCTACACCTTC
TRBJ2-7,TRBD1,NA,TRBV27,CASSPETGGNYEQYF,TGTGCCAGCAGTCCGGAGACAGGGGGTAACTACGAGCAGTACTTC
TRBJ2-5,TRBD2,NA,TRBV14,CASSQGEGTRKETQYF,TGTGCCAGCAGCCAAGGGGAGGGGACGCGAAAAGAGACCCAGTACTTC
TRBJ1-2,NA,once,TRBV18,CASSPPGRGVGYTF,TGTGCCAGCTCACCACCGGGCAGGGGAGTGGGCTACACCTTC
TRBJ2-7,NA,once,TRBV5-1,CASSLEGRGDEQYF,TGCGCCAGCAGCTTGGAAGGCAGGGGGGACGAGCAGTACTTC
TRBJ1-5,TRBD1,NA,TRBV9,CASSAGTVPQPQHF,TGTGCCAGCAGCGCCGGGACAGTCCCTCAGCCCCAGCATTTT
TRBJ2-7,TRBD2,NA,TRBV2,CASSDGLAGEESYEQYF,TGTGCCAGCAGTGATGGGCTAGCGGGAGAGGAGTCCTACGAGCAGTACTTC
TRBJ2-3,TRBD1,once,TRBV28,CASSQGQRTTTDTQYF,TGTGCCAGCAGTCAGGGACAGAGGACAACCACAGATACGCAGTATTTT
TRBJ2-6,NA,once,TRBV19,CASSWTTGANVLTF,TGTGCCAGTAGTTGGACTACTGGGGCCAACGTCCTGACTTTC
TRBJ1-1,TRBD1,NA,TRBV2,CASSVEGAGTEAFF,TGTGCCAGCAGTGTTGAGGGGGCGGGCACTGAAGCTTTCTTT
TRBJ2-2,NA,few,TRBV19,CASRWGQANTGELFF,TGTGCCAGTAGATGGGGCCAGGCGAACACCGGGGAGCTGTTTTTT
TRBJ2-6,TRBD1,few,TRBV19,CASRRTGLTRGANVLTF,TGTGCCAGTAGACGGACAGGCCTTACGCGAGGGGCCAACGTCCTGACTTTC
TRBJ2-5,TRBD1,NA,TRBV11-2,CASSPPGTGKETQYF,TGTGCCAGCAGCCCCCCCGGGACAGGGAAGGAGACCCAGTACTTC
TRBJ2-7,TRBD2,NA,TRBV27,CASSFPATSGYSVLYEQYF,TGTGCCAGCAGTTTCCCGGCGACTAGCGGGTACTCGGTGCTCTACGAGCAGTACTTC
TRBJ2-2,TRBD1,NA,TRBV28,CASSRTGEAGELFF,TGTGCCAGCAGTCGGACAGGGGAAGCCGGGGAGCTGTTTTTT
TRBJ1-1,TRBD1,NA,TRBV3-1/TRBV3-2,CASSPLGTGGRRDTEAFF,TGTGCCAGCAGCCCCCTCGGGACAGGGGGCAGGCGGGACACTGAAGCTTTCTTT
TRBJ1-2,NA,NA,TRBV28,CASRRQNYGYTF,TGTGCCAGCAGGAGGCAAAACTATGGCTACACCTTC
TRBJ1-2,TRBD1,NA,TRBV6-4,CASSETGENYGYTF,TGTGCCAGCAGTGAGACAGGGGAAAACTATGGCTACACCTTC